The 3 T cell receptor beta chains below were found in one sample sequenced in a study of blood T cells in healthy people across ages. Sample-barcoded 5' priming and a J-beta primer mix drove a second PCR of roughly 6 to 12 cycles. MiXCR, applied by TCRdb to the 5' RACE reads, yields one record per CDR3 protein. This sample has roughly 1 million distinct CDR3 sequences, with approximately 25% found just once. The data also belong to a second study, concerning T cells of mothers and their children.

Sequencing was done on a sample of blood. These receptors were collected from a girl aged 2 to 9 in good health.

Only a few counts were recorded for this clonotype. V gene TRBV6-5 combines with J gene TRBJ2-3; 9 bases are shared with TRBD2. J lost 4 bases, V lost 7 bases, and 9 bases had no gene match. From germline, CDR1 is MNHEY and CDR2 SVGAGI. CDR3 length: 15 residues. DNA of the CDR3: TGTGCCAGCACGCAGAAGCGGGGGGTCGCAGATACGCAGTATTTT. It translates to CASTQKRGVADTQYF.

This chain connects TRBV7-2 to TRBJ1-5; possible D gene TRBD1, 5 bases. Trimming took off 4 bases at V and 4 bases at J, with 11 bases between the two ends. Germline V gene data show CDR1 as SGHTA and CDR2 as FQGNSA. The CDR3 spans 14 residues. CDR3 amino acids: CASSSRDGNQPQHF. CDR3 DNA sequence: TGTGCCAGCAGCTCCAGGGATGGGAATCAGCCCCAGCATTTT.

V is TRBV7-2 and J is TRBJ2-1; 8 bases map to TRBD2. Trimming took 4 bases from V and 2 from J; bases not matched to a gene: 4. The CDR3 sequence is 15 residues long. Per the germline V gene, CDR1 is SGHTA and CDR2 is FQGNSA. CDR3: CASSYSGVAYNEQFF. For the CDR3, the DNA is TGTGCCAGCAGCTATAGCGGGGTGGCCTACAATGAGCAGTTCTTC. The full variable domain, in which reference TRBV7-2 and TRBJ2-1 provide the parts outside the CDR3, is GAGVSQSPSNKVTEKGKDVELRCDPISGHTALYWYRQSLGQGLEFLIYFQGNSAPDKSGLPSDRFSAERTGGSVSTLTIQRTQQEDSAVYLCASSYSGVAYNEQFFGPGTRLTVL.